This T cell receptor (beta chain) derives from a study of blood T cell repertoires in COVID-19. In germline, CDR1 is DFQATT, CDR2 SNEGSKA (reference sequence). Losses at the gene ends were 3 bases for V and 9 bases for J; bases not matched to a gene: 11. The CDR3 covers 15 residues. TCRdb's copy holds only in-frame clones and misses some; the assay was immunoSEQ multiplex PCR. This table has roughly 45,000 clones, 87% appearing once. Sequenced material: peripheral blood. The chain uses TRBV20-1 and TRBJ2-1; 10 bases match TRBD1. The source of this sequence is a man aged 55 to 69 with active COVID-19. The chain's CDR3 is CSASSGQGGGSEQFF. Here the CDR3 DNA reads TGCAGTGCTAGTTCCGGACAGGGGGGGGGAAGTGAGCAGTTCTTC.